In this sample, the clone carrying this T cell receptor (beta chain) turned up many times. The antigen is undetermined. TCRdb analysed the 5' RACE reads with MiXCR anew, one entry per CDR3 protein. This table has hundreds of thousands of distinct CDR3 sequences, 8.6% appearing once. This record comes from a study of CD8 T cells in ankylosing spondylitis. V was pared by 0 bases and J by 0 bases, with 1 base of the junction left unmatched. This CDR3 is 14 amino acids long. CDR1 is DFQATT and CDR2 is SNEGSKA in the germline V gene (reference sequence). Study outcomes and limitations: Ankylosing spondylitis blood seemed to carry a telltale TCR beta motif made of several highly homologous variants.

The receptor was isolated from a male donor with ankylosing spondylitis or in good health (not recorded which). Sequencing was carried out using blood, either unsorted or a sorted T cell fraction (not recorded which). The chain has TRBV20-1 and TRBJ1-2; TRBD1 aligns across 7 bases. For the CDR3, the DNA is TGCAGTGCTAGAGATGGACAGGCTAACTATGGCTACACCTTC. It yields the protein CSARDGQANYGYTF.